One sample yielded the 5 T cell receptor beta chains listed below, sequenced in a study of graft-versus-host responses after intestinal transplantation. This table comes from immunoSEQ multiplex PCR, and its TCRdb copy is limited to in-frame clones, with some not included. The sample has around 100,000 clones, about 90% seen once; the top ten hold around 1%. These receptors have no identified antigens. Sequenced here: unstimulated CD4+ T cells sorted from spleen or lymph node cells, sampled before transplant. These receptors were collected from a human donor who was the organ donor for an intestinal transplant.

Only a few counts were recorded for this clone. The V call is TRBV5-1, the J call TRBJ1-2; tentatively, D is TRBD1 (5 bases). Trimming removed 2 bases at V and 1 base at J, with 9 bases between. This CDR3 region has 14 residues. Germline V CDR1 and CDR2: SGHRS, YFSETQ. The CDR3: CASSLTGDNYGYTF. The CDR3 DNA reads TGCGCCAGCAGCTTAACGGGGGATAACTATGGCTACACCTTC.

This clone came up once. This chain uses TRBV5-1 with TRBJ2-3; TRBD2 matches 7 bases. With 0 bases clipped from V and 6 bases from J, the junction kept 7 bases outside the gene matches. In germline, CDR1 is SGHRS, CDR2 YFSETQ. CDR3 length equals 15 residues. CDR3 sequence: CASSLGGGTGDTQYF. CDR3 DNA sequence: TGCGCCAGCAGCTTGGGGGGGGGTACCGGGGATACGCAGTATTTT.

The V gene is TRBV19, the J gene TRBJ1-1; D might be TRBD1 (5 bases). This CDR3 has 13 amino acids. The V and J ends lost 3 bases and 4 bases respectively, with 9 bases between them. CDR1 is LNHDA and CDR2 is SQIVND in the germline V gene (reference sequence). CDR3: CASSIQGGTEAFF. The DNA of the CDR3 is TGTGCCAGTAGTATTCAGGGAGGCACTGAAGCTTTCTTT.

This chain joins TRBV19 and TRBJ1-1, with 9 bases aligning to TRBD1. With 8 bases clipped from V and 0 bases from J, the junction kept 10 bases outside the gene matches. This CDR3 region has 16 residues. The germline V gene has CDR1 LNHDA and CDR2 SQIVND (reference sequence). CDR3 loop: CASGTGTGRMNTEAFF. As DNA, the CDR3 is TGTGCCAGTGGTACCGGGACAGGGAGAATGAACACTGAAGCTTTCTTT.

The chain joins TRBV19 to TRBJ1-5, with unresolved D. The CDR3 consists of 15 residues. Germline loops: CDR1 LNHDA, CDR2 SQIVND (reference sequence). Deletions cut 5 bases from V and 4 bases from J, with 15 bases between. The CDR3 is CASSHPGFGNQPQHF. The CDR3 DNA reads as TGTGCCAGTAGTCACCCGGGTTTTGGGAATCAGCCCCAGCATTTT.